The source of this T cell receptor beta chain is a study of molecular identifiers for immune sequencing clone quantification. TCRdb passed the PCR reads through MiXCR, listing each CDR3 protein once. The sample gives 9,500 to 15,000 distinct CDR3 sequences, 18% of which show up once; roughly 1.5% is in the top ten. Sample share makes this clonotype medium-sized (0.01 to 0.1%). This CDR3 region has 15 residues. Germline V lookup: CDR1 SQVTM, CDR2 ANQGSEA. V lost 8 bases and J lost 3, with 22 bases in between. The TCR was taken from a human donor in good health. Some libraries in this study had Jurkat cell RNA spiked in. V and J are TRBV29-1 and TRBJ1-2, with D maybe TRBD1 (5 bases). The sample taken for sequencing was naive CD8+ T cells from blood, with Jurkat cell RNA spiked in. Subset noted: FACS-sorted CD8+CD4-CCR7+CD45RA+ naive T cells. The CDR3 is CSPQGLGEDYYGYTF. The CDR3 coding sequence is TGCAGCCCTCAAGGGCTAGGGGAAGATTACTATGGCTACACCTTC. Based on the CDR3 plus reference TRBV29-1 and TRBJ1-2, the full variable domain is SAVISQKPSRDICQRGTSLTIQCQVDSQVTMMFWYRQQPGQSLTLIATANQGSEATYESGFVIDKFPISRPNLTFSTLTVSNMSPEDSSIYLCSPQGLGEDYYGYTFGSGTRLTVV.